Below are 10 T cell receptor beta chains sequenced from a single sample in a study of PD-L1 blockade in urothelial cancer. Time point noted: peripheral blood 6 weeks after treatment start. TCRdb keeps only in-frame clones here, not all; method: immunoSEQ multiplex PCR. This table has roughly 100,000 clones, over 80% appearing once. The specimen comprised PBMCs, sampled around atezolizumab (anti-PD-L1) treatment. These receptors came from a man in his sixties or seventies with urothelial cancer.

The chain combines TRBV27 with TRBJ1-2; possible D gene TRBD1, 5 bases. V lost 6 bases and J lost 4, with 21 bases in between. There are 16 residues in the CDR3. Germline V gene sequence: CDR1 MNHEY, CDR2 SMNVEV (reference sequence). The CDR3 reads CASRGGSGYGSYGYTF. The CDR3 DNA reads TGTGCCAGCAGGGGGGGGTCAGGCTACGGCAGCTATGGCTACACCTTC.

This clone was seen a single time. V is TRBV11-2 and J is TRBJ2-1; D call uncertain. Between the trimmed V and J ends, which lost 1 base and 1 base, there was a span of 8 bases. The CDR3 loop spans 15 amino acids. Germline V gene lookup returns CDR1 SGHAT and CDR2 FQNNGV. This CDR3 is CASSLVFQSYNEQFF. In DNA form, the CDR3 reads TGTGCCAGCAGCTTAGTCTTCCAGTCCTACAATGAGCAGTTCTTC.

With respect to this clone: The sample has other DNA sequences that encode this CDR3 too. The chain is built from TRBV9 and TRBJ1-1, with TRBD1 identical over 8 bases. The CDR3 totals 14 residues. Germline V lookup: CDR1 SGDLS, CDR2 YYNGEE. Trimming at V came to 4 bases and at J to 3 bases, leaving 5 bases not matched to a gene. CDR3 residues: CASSIQGGDTEAFF. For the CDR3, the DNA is TGTGCCAGCAGCATACAGGGGGGAGACACTGAAGCTTTCTTT.

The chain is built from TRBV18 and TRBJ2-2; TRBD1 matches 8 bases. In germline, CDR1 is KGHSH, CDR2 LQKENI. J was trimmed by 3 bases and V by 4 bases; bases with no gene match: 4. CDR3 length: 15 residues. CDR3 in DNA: TGTGCCAGCTCACGCGGGACAGGAGACACCGGGGAGCTGTTTTTT. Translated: CASSRGTGDTGELFF.

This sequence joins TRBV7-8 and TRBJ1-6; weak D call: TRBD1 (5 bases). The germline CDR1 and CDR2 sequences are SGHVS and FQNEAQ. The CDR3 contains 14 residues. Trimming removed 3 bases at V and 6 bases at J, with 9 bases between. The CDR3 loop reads CASSLSGSNSPLHF. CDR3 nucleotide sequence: TGTGCCAGCAGCTTGTCAGGGTCTAATTCACCCCTCCACTTT.

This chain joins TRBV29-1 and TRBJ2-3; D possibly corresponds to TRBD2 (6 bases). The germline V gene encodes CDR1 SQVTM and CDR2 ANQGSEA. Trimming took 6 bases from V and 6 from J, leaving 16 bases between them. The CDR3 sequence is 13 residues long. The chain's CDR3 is CSVLRDSGDTQYF. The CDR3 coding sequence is TGCAGCGTCCTCCGGGACTCGGGGGATACGCAGTATTTT.

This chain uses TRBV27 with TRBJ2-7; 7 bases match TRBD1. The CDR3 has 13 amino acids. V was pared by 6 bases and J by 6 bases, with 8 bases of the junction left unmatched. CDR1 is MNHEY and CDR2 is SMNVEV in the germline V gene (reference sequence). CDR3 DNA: TGTGCCAGCAGCCAGACAGGGTTCGGCGAGCAGTACTTC. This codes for CASSQTGFGEQYF.

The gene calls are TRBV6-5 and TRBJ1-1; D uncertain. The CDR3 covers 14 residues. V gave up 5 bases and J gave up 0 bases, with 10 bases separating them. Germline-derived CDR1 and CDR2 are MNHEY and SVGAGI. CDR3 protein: CASSVAAMNTEAFF. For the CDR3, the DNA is TGTGCCAGCAGTGTAGCGGCGATGAACACTGAAGCTTTCTTT.

The CDR3 DNA reads as TGTGCCAGCTCACCCGGAGGGGAAGGGCAAGAGACCCAGTACTTC. Its translation: CASSPGGEGQETQYF. V usage is TRBV18 and J usage is TRBJ2-5; a possible D gene is TRBD2 (6 bases). The CDR3 runs 15 residues. The germline V gene encodes CDR1 KGHSH and CDR2 LQKENI. V gave up 3 bases and J gave up 2 bases, with 13 bases separating them.

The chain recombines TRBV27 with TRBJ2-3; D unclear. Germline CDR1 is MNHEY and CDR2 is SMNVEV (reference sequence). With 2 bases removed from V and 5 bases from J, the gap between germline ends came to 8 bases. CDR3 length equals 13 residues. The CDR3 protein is CASSLNFGDTQYF. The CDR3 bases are TGTGCCAGCAGTTTAAACTTCGGAGATACGCAGTATTTT.